This T cell receptor (beta chain) came from a study of control samples from healthy donors and cancer patients. TCRdb's table, derived via immunoSEQ multiplex PCR, lists solely in-frame clones and lacks some. The table records more than 110,000 clones, approximately 90% of them present only once. V dropped 6 bases and J dropped 5; count of bases not matched to a gene: 16. The germline CDR1 and CDR2 sequences are SGHTS and YDEGEE. The CDR3 has 16 amino acids. The origin of this receptor is a woman aged 25-40 years in good health. The J gene is TRBJ1-2, the V gene TRBV5-8, with TRBD1 matching 7 bases. The sequenced material came from blood. The chain's CDR3 is CASNNEGTTGYYGYTF. The CDR3 bases are TGTGCCAGCAACAATGAAGGAACGACAGGGTATTATGGCTACACCTTC.